This T cell receptor (beta chain) was sequenced for a study of post-analysis software for immune sequencing data. Study-level points and caveats: Four to six TRBV segments were more frequent in patients than controls; TRBV5-6, TRBV5-1 and TRBV20-1 belonged to this group. F-measure co-clustering was strong for batch-matched samples.

The trim removed 7 bases at V and 7 bases at J, leaving 16 bases unmatched. Germline V gene lookup returns CDR1 MNHNY and CDR2 SVGAGI (reference sequence). This CDR3 contains 16 residues. Unique-molecular-identifier-tagged TCR beta cDNA libraries were used. TCRdb reanalysed the PCR reads using MiXCR and keeps one entry per CDR3 protein. The sample has more than 500,000 distinct CDR3 sequences; approximately 31% are singletons. This clonotype has just one count. Its antigen is as yet unknown. Material: blood. J is TRBJ2-1 and V is TRBV6-6; 7 positions agree with TRBD2. The sequence derives from a girl younger than 18 with multiple sclerosis. CDR3 sequence reads: CASKGRDYREQNEQFF. CDR3 DNA: TGTGCCAGCAAGGGCCGGGACTACCGTGAACAGAATGAGCAGTTCTTC.